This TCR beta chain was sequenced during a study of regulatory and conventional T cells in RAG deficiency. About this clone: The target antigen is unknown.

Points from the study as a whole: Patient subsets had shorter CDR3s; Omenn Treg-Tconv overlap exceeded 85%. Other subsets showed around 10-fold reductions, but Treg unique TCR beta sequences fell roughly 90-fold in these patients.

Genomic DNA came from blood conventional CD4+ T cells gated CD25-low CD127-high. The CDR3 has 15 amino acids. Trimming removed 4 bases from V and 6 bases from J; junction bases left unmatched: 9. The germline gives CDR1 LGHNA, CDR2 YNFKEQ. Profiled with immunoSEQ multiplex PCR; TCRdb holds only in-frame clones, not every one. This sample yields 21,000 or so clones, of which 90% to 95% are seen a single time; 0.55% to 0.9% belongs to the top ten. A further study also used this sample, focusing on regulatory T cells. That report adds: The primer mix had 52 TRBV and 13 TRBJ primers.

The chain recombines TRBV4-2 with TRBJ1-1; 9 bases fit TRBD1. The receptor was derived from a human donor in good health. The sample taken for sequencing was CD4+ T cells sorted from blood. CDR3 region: CASSPNRGRIAEAFF. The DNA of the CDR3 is TGTGCCAGCAGCCCTAACAGGGGGCGCATCGCTGAAGCTTTCTTT.